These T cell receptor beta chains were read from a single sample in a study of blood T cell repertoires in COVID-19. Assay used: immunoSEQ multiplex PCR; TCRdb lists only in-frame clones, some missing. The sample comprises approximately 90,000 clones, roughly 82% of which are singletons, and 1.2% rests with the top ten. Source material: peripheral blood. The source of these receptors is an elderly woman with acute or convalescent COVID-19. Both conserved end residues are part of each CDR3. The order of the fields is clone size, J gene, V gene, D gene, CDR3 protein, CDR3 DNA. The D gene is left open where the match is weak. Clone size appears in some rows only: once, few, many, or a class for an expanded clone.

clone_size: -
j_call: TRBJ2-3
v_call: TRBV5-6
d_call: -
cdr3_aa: CASSLPRTDTDTQYF
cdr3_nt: TGTGCCAGCAGCCTCCCAAGGACAGACACAGATACGCAGTATTTT

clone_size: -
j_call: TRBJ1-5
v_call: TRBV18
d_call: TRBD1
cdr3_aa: CASSPGDSHSNQPQHF
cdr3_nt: TGTGCCAGCTCACCGGGGGACAGTCATAGCAATCAGCCCCAGCATTTT

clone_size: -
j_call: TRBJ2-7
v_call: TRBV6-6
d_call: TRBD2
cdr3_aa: CASSSLAGAAEQYF
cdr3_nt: TGTGCCAGCAGTTCACTAGCGGGAGCGGCCGAGCAGTACTTC

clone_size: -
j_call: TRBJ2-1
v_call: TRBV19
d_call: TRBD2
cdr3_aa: CASRPGLAGGSYNEQFF
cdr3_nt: TGTGCCAGTAGGCCGGGACTAGCGGGAGGCTCCTACAATGAGCAGTTCTTC

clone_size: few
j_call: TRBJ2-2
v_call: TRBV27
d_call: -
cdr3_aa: CASTPQGRVSTGELFF
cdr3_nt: TGTGCCAGCACCCCCCAGGGCAGGGTGAGCACCGGGGAGCTGTTTTTT

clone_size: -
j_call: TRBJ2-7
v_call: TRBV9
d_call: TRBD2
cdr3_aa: CASSVGRTSAEQYF
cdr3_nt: TGTGCCAGCAGCGTAGGGAGGACTAGCGCCGAGCAGTACTTC

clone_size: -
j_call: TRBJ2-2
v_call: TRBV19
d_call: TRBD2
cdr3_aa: CASWASGRNGELFF
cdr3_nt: TGTGCCAGTTGGGCTAGCGGGAGAAACGGGGAGCTGTTTTTT

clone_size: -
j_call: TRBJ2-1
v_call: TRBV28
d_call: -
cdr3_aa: CASRVGVSNEQFF
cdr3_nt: TGTGCCAGCAGAGTCGGGGTCTCGAATGAGCAGTTCTTC

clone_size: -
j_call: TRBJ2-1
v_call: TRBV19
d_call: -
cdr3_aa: CASQQGLGEQFF
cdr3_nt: TGTGCCAGCCAACAGGGTCTGGGGGAGCAGTTCTTC

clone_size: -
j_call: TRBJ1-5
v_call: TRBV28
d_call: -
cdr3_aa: CASTIGGFGQPQHF
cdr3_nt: TGTGCCAGCACCATCGGAGGGTTCGGGCAGCCCCAGCATTTT

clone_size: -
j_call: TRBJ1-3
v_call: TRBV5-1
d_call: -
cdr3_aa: CASSRGEGYTIYF
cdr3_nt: TGCGCCAGCAGCAGAGGGGAGGGTTACACCATATATTTT

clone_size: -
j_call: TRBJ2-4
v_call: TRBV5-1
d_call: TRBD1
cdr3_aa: CASSPGTAKNIQYF
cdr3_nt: TGCGCCAGCAGCCCCGGGACAGCGAAAAACATTCAGTACTTC

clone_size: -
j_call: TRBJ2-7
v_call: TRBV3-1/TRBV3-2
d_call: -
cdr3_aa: CASSQNGPYEQYF
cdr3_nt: TGTGCCAGCAGCCAAAATGGCCCCTACGAGCAGTACTTC

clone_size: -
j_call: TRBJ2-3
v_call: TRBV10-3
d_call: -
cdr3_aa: CAISESSSTDTQYF
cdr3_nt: TGTGCCATCAGTGAGTCCTCTAGCACAGATACGCAGTATTTT